These T cell receptor beta chains were read from a single sample in a study of blood T cell repertoires in COVID-19. Profiled with immunoSEQ multiplex PCR; TCRdb holds only in-frame clones, not every one. The repertoire includes about 11,000 clones, 84% of them detected once, and about 33% sits in the top ten. The sample was peripheral blood. All receptors come from a man in his fifties with active COVID-19. CDR3s include the opening cysteine and the closing phenylalanine or tryptophan. Fields, in order: V gene, CDR3 length, J gene, D gene, clone size, CDR3 protein, CDR3 DNA. A D gene is named only where the DNA matches it firmly. Rows give clone size only sometimes, using once, few, many, or a class for an expanded clone.

>TRBV9|12|TRBJ2-2|.|few
CASSPGGGELFF
TGTGCCAGCAGCCCAGGCGGGGGGGAGCTGTTTTTT
>TRBV27|15|TRBJ1-5|.|.
CASSQTGFSNQPQHF
TGTGCCAGCAGTCAAACAGGGTTCAGCAATCAGCCCCAGCATTTT
>TRBV7-6|20|TRBJ2-1|TRBD2|few
CASSQIPGLAGGSHTYEQFF
TGTGCCAGCAGCCAAATTCCGGGACTAGCGGGAGGGAGTCACACATACGAGCAGTTCTTC
>TRBV27|17|TRBJ2-2|.|.
CASSFLTSQGYTGELFF
TGTGCCAGCAGTTTTCTTACGAGTCAGGGGTACACCGGGGAGCTGTTTTTT
>TRBV7-7|20|TRBJ2-6|TRBD1|once
CASSKHTIRDRGSGANVLTF
TGTGCTAGCAGCAAGCATACAATAAGGGACAGGGGATCTGGGGCCAACGTCCTGACTTTC
>TRBV7-3|20|TRBJ2-4|TRBD2|.
CASSTSALQLAGVSKNIQYF
TGTGCCAGCAGCACGAGCGCTCTTCAACTAGCGGGAGTTTCCAAAAACATTCAGTACTTC
>TRBV9|24|TRBJ1-4|.|.
CASSVDLGSGSRVIGVECNEKLFF
TGTGCCAGCAGCGTAGATTTGGGGTCTGGCAGTCGAGTGATAGGGGTGGAATGTAATGAAAAACTGTTTTTT
>TRBV11-2|15|TRBJ1-3|TRBD1|.
CASSPGTGSGNTIYF
TGTGCCAGCAGCCCGGGGACAGGCTCTGGAAACACCATATATTTT
>TRBV6-2/TRBV6-3|13|TRBJ2-7|.|.
CASSPTPGIEQYF
TGTGCCAGCAGTCCGACCCCGGGAATCGAGCAGTACTTC
>TRBV9|15|TRBJ2-2|TRBD2|.
CASSGLAGGTGELFF
TGTGCCAGCAGCGGCCTAGCGGGAGGCACCGGGGAGCTGTTTTTT
>TRBV10-3|14|TRBJ1-4|.|.
CAISDPPQGEKLFF
TGTGCCATCAGTGACCCCCCGCAGGGTGAAAAACTGTTTTTT
>TRBV27|14|TRBJ1-5|.|.
CASSPLGGVQPQHF
TGTGCCAGCAGCCCCCTAGGGGGAGTTCAGCCCCAGCATTTT
>TRBV7-2|15|TRBJ2-7|TRBD1|.
CASSLGTGAGYEQYF
TGTGCCAGCAGCTTAGGGACAGGGGCGGGCTACGAGCAGTACTTC
>TRBV3-1/TRBV3-2|15|TRBJ1-2|.|.
CASSRRQGPNYGYTF
TGTGCCAGCAGCCGAAGACAAGGCCCTAACTATGGCTACACCTTC
>TRBV27|15|TRBJ2-5|TRBD2|once
CASSLSGTSGRTQYF
TGTGCCAGCAGTTTATCGGGGACTAGCGGGAGAACCCAGTACTTC
>TRBV15|14|TRBJ1-1|.|.
CATSRDPRVTEAFF
TGTGCCACCAGCAGAGATCCCCGGGTTACTGAAGCTTTCTTT
>TRBV1|15|TRBJ2-2|.|.
CTSSLGQVNTGELFF
TGCACCAGCAGCCTAGGACAGGTCAACACCGGGGAGCTGTTTTTT
>TRBV28|16|TRBJ2-3|TRBD2|.
CASSPSSGSETDTQYF
TGTGCCAGCAGTCCGTCTAGCGGGAGTGAGACAGATACGCAGTATTTT
>TRBV6-6|15|TRBJ2-3|.|.
CASSYEGPRTDTQYF
TGTGCCAGCAGTTACGAAGGTCCGAGGACAGATACGCAGTATTTT
>TRBV9|15|TRBJ2-2|TRBD1|.
CASSGLSGGGGELFF
TGTGCCAGCAGCGGACTATCAGGGGGTGGCGGGGAGCTGTTTTTT
>TRBV30|13|TRBJ2-7|.|.
CAWGPSERDEQYF
TGTGCCTGGGGTCCCAGCGAGCGGGACGAGCAGTACTTC
>TRBV2|14|TRBJ2-3|.|.
CASSEVPMADTQYF
TGTGCCAGCAGTGAAGTCCCTATGGCAGATACGCAGTATTTT
>TRBV7-7|15|TRBJ2-1|TRBD2|medium-sized
CASSSGLAAYNEQFF
TGTGCTAGCAGCTCCGGACTAGCAGCGTACAATGAGCAGTTCTTC
>TRBV7-2|16|TRBJ2-2|TRBD2|.
CASSLLSGRNPGELFF
TGTGCCAGCAGCCTATTGAGCGGGAGAAACCCCGGGGAGCTGTTTTTT
>TRBV4-1|12|TRBJ2-7|.|.
CASSQGTGEQYF
TGCGCCAGCAGCCAAGGGACGGGGGAGCAGTACTTC
>TRBV19|13|TRBJ2-7|.|once
CASSMTVGYEQYF
TGTGCCAGTAGTATGACAGTGGGATACGAGCAGTACTTC
>TRBV5-6|17|TRBJ2-3|TRBD2|once
CASSLGLAGPSADTQYF
TGTGCCAGCAGCTTGGGACTAGCGGGGCCTAGCGCAGATACGCAGTATTTT
>TRBV9|14|TRBJ2-7|.|.
CASSVGGEPYEQYF
TGTGCCAGCAGCGTAGGTGGGGAGCCCTACGAGCAGTACTTC
>TRBV7-9|13|TRBJ1-2|.|.
CASSLGANYGYTF
TGTGCCAGCAGCTTAGGAGCTAACTATGGCTACACCTTC
>TRBV13|14|TRBJ2-2|TRBD1|.
CASSTGQGRGELFF
TGTGCCAGCAGCACCGGACAGGGGAGAGGGGAGCTGTTTTTT
>TRBV4-1|16|TRBJ2-1|TRBD1|.
CASSRQGTLSYNEQFF
TGCGCCAGCAGCAGACAGGGGACCCTCTCCTACAATGAGCAGTTCTTC
>TRBV7-7|15|TRBJ1-1|.|once
CASSPPDEMNTEAFF
TGTGCCAGCAGCCCCCCAGATGAAATGAACACTGAAGCTTTCTTT
>TRBV6-1|17|TRBJ1-5|.|few
CASSALITGLGNQPQHF
TGTGCCAGCAGTGCCTTAATTACAGGGTTGGGCAATCAGCCCCAGCATTTT
>TRBV7-9|13|TRBJ2-7|TRBD1|.
CASSRTGSYEQYF
TGTGCCAGCAGCCGGACAGGGTCCTACGAGCAGTACTTC
>TRBV24-1|16|TRBJ2-2|TRBD1|.
CATSDFQGANTGELFF
TGTGCCACCAGTGATTTTCAGGGGGCGAACACCGGGGAGCTGTTTTTT
>TRBV2|14|TRBJ1-5|.|.
CASSPRGSNQPQHF
TGTGCCAGCAGTCCACGGGGGAGCAATCAGCCCCAGCATTTT
>TRBV5-1|16|TRBJ1-2|TRBD1|.
CASSFQLTQGALGYTF
TGCGCCAGCAGCTTCCAACTCACACAGGGGGCGCTGGGCTACACCTTC
>TRBV6-5|13|TRBJ1-6|.|.
CASWTADISPLHF
TGTGCCAGCTGGACAGCGGATATCTCACCCCTCCACTTT
>TRBV28|16|TRBJ2-7|TRBD2|.
CASSFLAGEYFYEQYF
TGTGCCAGCAGTTTCCTAGCGGGAGAGTACTTCTACGAGCAGTACTTC
>TRBV28|14|TRBJ1-1|.|.
CASSLEIQNTEAFF
TGTGCCAGCAGTTTAGAGATCCAGAACACTGAAGCTTTCTTT